A selection of T cell receptor beta chains follows, all from one sample in a study of blood T cell repertoires in COVID-19. Some clones are missing from TCRdb's copy, which holds only in-frame ones; the method was immunoSEQ multiplex PCR. This sample has 250,000 to 350,000 clones, with 85% found just once. Source material: PBMCs or T cells enriched from blood (not recorded which). The receptors stem from a woman between 50 and 59 years old who had recovered from COVID-19. Both conserved end residues are part of each CDR3. Fields, in order: V gene, D gene, J gene, clone size, CDR3 protein, CDR3 DNA. D genes are given only for firm matches. Not every row has a clone size; where given, it reads once, few, many or a size class.

>TRBV5-1|TRBD2|TRBJ2-2|NA
CASSLVSGGRNTGELFF
TGCGCCAGCAGCTTGGTGAGCGGGGGCCGGAACACCGGGGAGCTGTTTTTT
>TRBV5-1|NA|TRBJ2-5|once
CASSWRETQYF
TGCGCCAGCAGTTGGAGGGAGACCCAGTACTTC
>TRBV3-1/TRBV3-2|TRBD1|TRBJ1-6|NA
CASRSGTAMGSPLHF
TGTGCCAGCAGGTCCGGGACAGCCATGGGTTCACCCCTCCACTTT
>TRBV30|NA|TRBJ1-3|NA
CAWRTRYSGNTIYF
TGTGCCTGGAGGACTCGTTACTCTGGAAACACCATATATTTT
>TRBV11-3|NA|TRBJ2-1|NA
CASSRGYNEQFF
TGTGCCAGCAGCAGAGGTTACAATGAGCAGTTCTTC
>TRBV28|TRBD1|TRBJ1-2|NA
CASRTGGNYGYTF
TGTGCCAGCAGAACAGGGGGCAACTATGGCTACACCTTC
>TRBV29-1|NA|TRBJ1-2|NA
CSVILGSHGYTF
TGCAGCGTGATCCTCGGGTCGCATGGCTACACCTTC
>TRBV14|NA|TRBJ2-7|NA
CASSQVSRTPLDF
TGTGCCAGCAGCCAGGTATCCCGGACACCCTTGGACTTC
>TRBV18|NA|TRBJ2-7|NA
CASSPGAVPYEQYF
TGTGCCAGCTCACCAGGGGCAGTCCCCTACGAGCAGTACTTC
>TRBV27|NA|TRBJ1-3|NA
CASRQGGNSGNTIYF
TGTGCCAGCAGACAGGGTGGGAACTCTGGAAACACCATATATTTT
>TRBV18|TRBD2|TRBJ2-1|NA
CASSPPGGASDNEQFF
TGTGCCAGCTCACCACCCGGGGGGGCCTCCGACAATGAGCAGTTCTTC
>TRBV7-8|NA|TRBJ2-3|few
CASSGDRLSTDTQYF
TGTGCCAGCAGCGGCGACAGGCTAAGCACAGATACGCAGTATTTT
>TRBV5-1|NA|TRBJ2-7|NA
CASSLAVGRVAEQYF
TGCGCCAGCAGCTTGGCCGTCGGCAGGGTGGCCGAGCAGTACTTC
>TRBV30|TRBD1|TRBJ1-6|NA
CAWNAGTGFGTLHF
TGTGCCTGGAATGCTGGGACAGGGTTCGGCACCCTCCACTTT
>TRBV11-2|TRBD1|TRBJ2-5|NA
CASSLRRGGTGQETQYF
TGTGCCAGCAGCTTAAGGAGGGGTGGGACAGGGCAAGAGACCCAGTACTTC
>TRBV13|TRBD1|TRBJ1-4|NA
CASSPSDREGEKLFF
TGTGCCAGCAGCCCCTCGGACAGGGAGGGAGAAAAACTGTTTTTT
>TRBV5-1|TRBD2|TRBJ2-7|NA
CASNPGTSGTTSLYEQYF
TGCGCCAGCAATCCTGGGACTAGCGGGACTACTTCCCTGTACGAGCAGTACTTC
>TRBV5-1|TRBD2|TRBJ2-1|NA
CASSLLAGGPMDEQFF
TGCGCCAGCAGCTTACTAGCGGGAGGGCCTATGGATGAGCAGTTCTTC
>TRBV3-1/TRBV3-2|NA|TRBJ1-2|NA
CASSQVVLDNVGYTF
TGTGCCAGCAGCCAAGTTGTGTTGGACAATGTCGGCTACACCTTC
>TRBV30|NA|TRBJ1-4|NA
CAWSVLNGPNEKLFF
TGTGCCTGGAGTGTACTAAACGGTCCAAATGAAAAACTGTTTTTT
>TRBV5-6|TRBD1|TRBJ1-4|NA
CASSNRGRSANEKLFF
TGTGCCAGCAGCAACAGGGGGCGAAGCGCTAATGAAAAACTGTTTTTT
>TRBV12-5|TRBD2|TRBJ2-1|NA
CASGFGLAGLIGGHEQFF
TGTGCTAGTGGTTTCGGACTAGCGGGCCTAATAGGGGGCCATGAGCAGTTCTTC
>TRBV5-4|TRBD2|TRBJ2-5|NA
CASSGGDEETQYF
TGTGCCAGCAGCGGGGGGGATGAAGAGACCCAGTACTTC
>TRBV3-1/TRBV3-2|NA|TRBJ1-2|few
CASSRSDTDGYTF
TGTGCCAGCAGCCGATCTGACACGGATGGCTACACCTTC
>TRBV7-8|NA|TRBJ1-5|NA
CASSLGGGRNQPQHF
TGTGCCAGCAGCTTAGGGGGAGGGCGGAATCAGCCCCAGCATTTT
>TRBV19|NA|TRBJ2-1|few
CASSTGSGYNEQFF
TGTGCCAGTAGTACGGGGAGCGGGTACAATGAGCAGTTCTTC
>TRBV19|TRBD2|TRBJ2-5|NA
CASSILAGFQETQYF
TGTGCCAGTAGTATCTTAGCGGGATTCCAAGAGACCCAGTACTTC
>TRBV11-2|TRBD2|TRBJ2-1|NA
CASSRITSGRGNEQFF
TGTGCCAGCAGCCGGATAACTAGCGGGAGGGGGAATGAGCAGTTCTTC
>TRBV3-1/TRBV3-2|NA|TRBJ1-3|NA
CASSQQGGARNTIYF
TGTGCCAGCAGCCAACAAGGTGGGGCCAGAAACACCATATATTTT
>TRBV2|TRBD1|TRBJ2-2|NA
CASSPRDRATGELFF
TGTGCCAGCAGCCCCCGGGACAGGGCTACCGGGGAGCTGTTTTTT
>TRBV12-3/TRBV12-4|TRBD1|TRBJ2-2|NA
CATRQGATGELFF
TGTGCCACCCGACAGGGAGCCACCGGGGAGCTGTTTTTT
>TRBV27|NA|TRBJ1-1|NA
CASSLGGSRNTEAFF
TGTGCCAGCAGTTTAGGGGGGTCACGGAACACTGAAGCTTTCTTT
>TRBV15|TRBD1|TRBJ1-1|NA
CATSRASGTGGGKAFF
TGTGCCACCAGCAGGGCATCCGGGACAGGGGGCGGAAAAGCTTTCTTT
>TRBV20-1|NA|TRBJ2-1|once
CSAPYQGEQFF
TGCAGTGCTCCTTATCAGGGGGAGCAGTTCTTC
>TRBV6-5|TRBD1|TRBJ1-2|NA
CALTGGNGYTF
TGTGCCCTCACAGGGGGGAATGGCTACACCTTC
>TRBV5-1|NA|TRBJ2-7|NA
CASSPDLVGEQYF
TGCGCCAGCAGTCCTGACTTGGTCGGGGAGCAGTACTTC
>TRBV7-2|NA|TRBJ2-2|NA
CASSLSGPNTGELFF
TGTGCCAGCAGCTTAAGTGGGCCGAACACCGGGGAGCTGTTTTTT
>TRBV6-1|TRBD2|TRBJ2-1|NA
CASSERLAWFF
TGTGCCAGCAGTGAGAGACTAGCCTGGTTCTTC
>TRBV7-3|NA|TRBJ1-6|NA
CASSLSGESYNSPLHF
TGTGCCAGCAGCTTAAGTGGGGAGTCCTATAATTCACCCCTCCACTTT
>TRBV11-2|NA|TRBJ1-1|NA
CASSLVGGAEAFF
TGTGCCAGCAGCTTAGTAGGGGGGGCTGAAGCTTTCTTT
>TRBV5-1|TRBD1|TRBJ2-4|NA
CASSQGTGSAKNIQYF
TGCGCCAGCAGCCAAGGGACAGGTTCGGCCAAAAACATTCAGTACTTC
>TRBV19|TRBD1|TRBJ1-2|NA
CASGDRGQSMYGYTF
TGTGCCAGCGGGGACAGGGGCCAGTCCATGTATGGCTACACCTTC
>TRBV29-1|TRBD1|TRBJ1-2|NA
CSVAGTEEGYTF
TGCAGCGTAGCCGGGACAGAGGAAGGCTACACCTTC
>TRBV5-1|TRBD1|TRBJ1-1|few
CASSPGQGRTEAFF
TGCGCCAGCAGCCCGGGACAGGGTCGCACTGAAGCTTTCTTT
>TRBV7-2|TRBD1|TRBJ2-7|NA
CASSFDRASYEQYF
TGTGCCAGCAGCTTCGACAGGGCGAGCTACGAGCAGTACTTC
>TRBV6-6|TRBD2|TRBJ2-1|NA
CASRHWVAGHNEQFF
TGTGCCAGCAGACACTGGGTAGCGGGGCACAATGAGCAGTTCTTC
>TRBV27|NA|TRBJ1-5|NA
CASSLKAGGGQPQHF
TGTGCCAGCAGCCTTAAGGCGGGGGGGGGTCAGCCCCAGCATTTT
>TRBV7-9|TRBD2|TRBJ2-5|NA
CASDGTSSQETQYF
TGTGCCAGCGACGGGACTAGCTCTCAAGAGACCCAGTACTTC
>TRBV19|TRBD1|TRBJ2-7|NA
CASHRTGGSPYDEQYF
TGTGCCAGTCACCGGACAGGGGGCTCCCCCTACGACGAGCAGTACTTC
>TRBV2|TRBD2|TRBJ2-5|NA
CASRRGIQETQYF
TGTGCCAGCAGGCGGGGGATCCAAGAGACCCAGTACTTC
>TRBV19|TRBD1|TRBJ1-5|NA
CASSNQGVFAPQHF
TGTGCCAGTTCGAATCAGGGGGTCTTCGCGCCCCAGCATTTT
>TRBV19|NA|TRBJ1-2|NA
CASSALRGGYYGYTF
TGTGCCAGTAGTGCCCTCAGGGGAGGGTACTATGGCTACACCTTC
>TRBV19|NA|TRBJ1-5|few
CASSIMSPDSQPQHF
TGTGCCAGTAGTATTATGTCCCCAGACAGTCAGCCCCAGCATTTT
>TRBV7-2|TRBD1|TRBJ1-2|few
CASSLQGAIYGYTF
TGTGCCAGCAGCTTACAGGGGGCCATCTATGGCTACACCTTC
>TRBV28|TRBD1|TRBJ2-7|many
CASSPGRDRYEQYF
TGTGCCAGCAGCCCTGGCCGGGACAGATACGAGCAGTACTTC
>TRBV2|NA|TRBJ1-1|NA
CASRLRANTEAFF
TGTGCCAGCAGACTCAGGGCGAACACTGAAGCTTTCTTT
>TRBV4-3|NA|TRBJ1-1|NA
CASSLLRGPGAEAFF
TGCGCCAGCAGCCTTCTCCGGGGCCCGGGGGCTGAAGCTTTCTTT